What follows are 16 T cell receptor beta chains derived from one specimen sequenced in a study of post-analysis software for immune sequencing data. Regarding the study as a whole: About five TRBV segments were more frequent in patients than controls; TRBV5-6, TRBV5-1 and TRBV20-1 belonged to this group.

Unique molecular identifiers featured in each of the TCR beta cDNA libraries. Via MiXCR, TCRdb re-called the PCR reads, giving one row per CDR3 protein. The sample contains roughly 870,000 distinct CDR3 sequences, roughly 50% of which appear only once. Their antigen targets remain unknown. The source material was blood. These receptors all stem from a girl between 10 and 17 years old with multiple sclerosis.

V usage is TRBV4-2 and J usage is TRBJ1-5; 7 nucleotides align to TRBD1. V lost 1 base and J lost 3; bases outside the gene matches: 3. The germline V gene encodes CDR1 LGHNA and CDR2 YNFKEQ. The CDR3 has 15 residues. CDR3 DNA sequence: TGTGCCAGCAGCCAAGGACAGGGAGACAATCAGCCCCAGCATTTT. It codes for CASSQGQGDNQPQHF.

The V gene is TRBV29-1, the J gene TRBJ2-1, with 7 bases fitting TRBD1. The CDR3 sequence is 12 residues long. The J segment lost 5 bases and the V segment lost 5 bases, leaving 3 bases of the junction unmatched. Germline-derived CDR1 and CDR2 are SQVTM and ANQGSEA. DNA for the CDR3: TGCAGCGTTACCGGGACAGACAATGAGCAGTTCTTC. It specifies CSVTGTDNEQFF.

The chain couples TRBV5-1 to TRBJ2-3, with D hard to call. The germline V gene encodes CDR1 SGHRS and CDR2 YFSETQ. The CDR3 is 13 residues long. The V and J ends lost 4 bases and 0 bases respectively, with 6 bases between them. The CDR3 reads CASSPTSTDTQYF. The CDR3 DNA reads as TGCGCCAGCAGCCCTACTAGCACAGATACGCAGTATTTT.

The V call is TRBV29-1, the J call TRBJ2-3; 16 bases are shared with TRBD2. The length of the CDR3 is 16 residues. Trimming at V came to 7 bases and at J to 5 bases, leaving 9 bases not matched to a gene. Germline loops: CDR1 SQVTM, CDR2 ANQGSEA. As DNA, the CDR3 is TGCAGCGCCGGGGGACTAGCGGGGGGGTACAGAGATACGCAGTATTTT. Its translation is CSAGGLAGGYRDTQYF.

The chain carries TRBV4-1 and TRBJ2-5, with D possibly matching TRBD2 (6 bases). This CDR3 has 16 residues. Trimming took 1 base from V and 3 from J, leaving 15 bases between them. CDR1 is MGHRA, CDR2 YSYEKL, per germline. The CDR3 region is CASSQGPLGGEETQYF. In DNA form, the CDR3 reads TGCGCCAGCAGCCAAGGCCCTCTTGGAGGGGAAGAGACCCAGTACTTC.

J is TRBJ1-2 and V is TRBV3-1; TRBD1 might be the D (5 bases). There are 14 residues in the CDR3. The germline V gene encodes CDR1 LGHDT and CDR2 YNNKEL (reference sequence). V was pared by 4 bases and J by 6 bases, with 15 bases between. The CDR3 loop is CASSPNGVGHGYTF. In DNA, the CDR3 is TGTGCCAGCAGCCCCAACGGGGTGGGGCATGGCTACACCTTC.

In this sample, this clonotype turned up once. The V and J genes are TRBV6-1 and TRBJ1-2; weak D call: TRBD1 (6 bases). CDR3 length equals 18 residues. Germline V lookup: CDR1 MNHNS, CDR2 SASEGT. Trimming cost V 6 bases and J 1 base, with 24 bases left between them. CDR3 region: CASSHLAGQRSFNYGYTF. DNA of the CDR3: TGTGCCAGCAGCCACCTAGCTGGACAGCGAAGTTTTAACTATGGCTACACCTTC.

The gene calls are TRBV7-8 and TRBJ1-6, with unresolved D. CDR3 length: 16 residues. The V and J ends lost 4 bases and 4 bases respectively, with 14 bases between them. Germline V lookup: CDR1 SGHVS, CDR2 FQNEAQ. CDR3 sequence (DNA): TGTGCCAGCAGCTCTGCAGCGAACCCTTATAATTCACCCCTCCACTTT. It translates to CASSSAANPYNSPLHF.

CDR3 region: CASRWEGTDTQYF. DNA of the CDR3: TGTGCCAGCAGATGGGAGGGGACAGATACGCAGTATTTT. The rearrangement joins TRBV9 to TRBJ2-3; TRBD2 agrees at 7 bases. V was clipped by 5 bases and J by 3 bases; unmatched bases: 3. The V gene's germline CDR1 is SGDLS and CDR2 YYNGEE. This CDR3 has 13 amino acids.

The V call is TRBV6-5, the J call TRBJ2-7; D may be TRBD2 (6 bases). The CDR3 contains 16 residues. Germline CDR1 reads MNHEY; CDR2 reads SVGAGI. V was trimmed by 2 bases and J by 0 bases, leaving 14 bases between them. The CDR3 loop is CASSYRGPRGSYEQYF. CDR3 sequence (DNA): TGTGCCAGCAGTTACCGAGGACCGCGGGGCTCCTACGAGCAGTACTTC.

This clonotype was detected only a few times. Written as DNA, the CDR3 is TGCAGCGTTGAAGATCATAGGGGGGCTTCCTACGAGCAGTACTTC. This codes for CSVEDHRGASYEQYF. The V and J genes are TRBV29-1 and TRBJ2-7; D tentatively reads TRBD1 or TRBD2 (6 bases each). Germline CDR1 SQVTM, CDR2 ANQGSEA. The CDR3 has 15 amino acids. V shed 0 bases and J shed 1 base, with 13 bases lying between them.

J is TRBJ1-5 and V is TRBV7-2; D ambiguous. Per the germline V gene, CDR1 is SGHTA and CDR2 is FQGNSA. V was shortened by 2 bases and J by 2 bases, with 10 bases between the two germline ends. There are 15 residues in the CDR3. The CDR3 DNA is TGTGCCAGCAGCTTACTGTTAGGAGGCAATCAGCCCCAGCATTTT. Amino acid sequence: CASSLLLGGNQPQHF. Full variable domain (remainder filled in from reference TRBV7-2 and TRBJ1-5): GAGVSQSPSNKVTEKGKDVELRCDPISGHTALYWYRQSLGQGLEFLIYFQGNSAPDKSGLPSDRFSAERTGGSVSTLTIQRTQQEDSAVYLCASSLLLGGNQPQHFGDGTRLSIL.

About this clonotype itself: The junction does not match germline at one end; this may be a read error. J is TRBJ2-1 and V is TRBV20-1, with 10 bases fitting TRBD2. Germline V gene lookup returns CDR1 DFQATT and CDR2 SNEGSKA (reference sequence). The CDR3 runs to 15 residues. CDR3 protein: CSAPRSGRASNEQLF. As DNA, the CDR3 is TGCAGTGCCCCAAGAAGCGGGAGGGCGAGCAATGAGCAGTTATTC.

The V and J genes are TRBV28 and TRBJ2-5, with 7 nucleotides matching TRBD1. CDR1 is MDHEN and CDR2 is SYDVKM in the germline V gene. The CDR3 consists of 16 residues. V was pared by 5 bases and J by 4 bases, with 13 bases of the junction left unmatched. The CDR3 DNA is TGTGCCAGCAGTCCCCCACTAGAGGGACAGAGAGAGACCCAGTACTTC. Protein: CASSPPLEGQRETQYF.

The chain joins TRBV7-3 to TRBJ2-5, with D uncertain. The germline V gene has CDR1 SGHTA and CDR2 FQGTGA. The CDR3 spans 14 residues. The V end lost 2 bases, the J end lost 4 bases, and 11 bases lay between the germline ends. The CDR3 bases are TGTGCCAGCAGCTTATCTCGGGCCGGAGAGACCCAGTACTTC. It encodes CASSLSRAGETQYF.

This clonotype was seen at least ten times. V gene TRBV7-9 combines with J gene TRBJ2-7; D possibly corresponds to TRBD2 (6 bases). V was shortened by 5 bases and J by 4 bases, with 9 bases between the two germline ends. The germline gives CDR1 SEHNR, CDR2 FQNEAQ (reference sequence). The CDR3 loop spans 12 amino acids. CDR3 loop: CASSPGTYEQYF. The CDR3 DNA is TGTGCCAGCAGCCCCGGGACTTACGAGCAGTACTTC.